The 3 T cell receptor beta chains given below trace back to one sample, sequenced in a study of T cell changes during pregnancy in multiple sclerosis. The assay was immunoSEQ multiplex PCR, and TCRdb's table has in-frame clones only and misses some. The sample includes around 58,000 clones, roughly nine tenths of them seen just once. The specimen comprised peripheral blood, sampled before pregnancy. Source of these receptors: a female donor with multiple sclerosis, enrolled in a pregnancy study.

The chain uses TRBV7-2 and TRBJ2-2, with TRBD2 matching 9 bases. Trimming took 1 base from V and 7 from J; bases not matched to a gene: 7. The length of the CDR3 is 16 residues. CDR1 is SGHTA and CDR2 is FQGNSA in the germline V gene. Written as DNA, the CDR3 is TGTGCCAGCAGCTTAGATGGCGGGGGGGCCGGCGGGGAGCTGTTTTTT. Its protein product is CASSLDGGGAGGELFF. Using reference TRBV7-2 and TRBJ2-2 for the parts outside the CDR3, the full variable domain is GAGVSQSPSNKVTEKGKDVELRCDPISGHTALYWYRQSLGQGLEFLIYFQGNSAPDKSGLPSDRFSAERTGGSVSTLTIQRTQQEDSAVYLCASSLDGGGAGGELFFGEGSRLTVL.

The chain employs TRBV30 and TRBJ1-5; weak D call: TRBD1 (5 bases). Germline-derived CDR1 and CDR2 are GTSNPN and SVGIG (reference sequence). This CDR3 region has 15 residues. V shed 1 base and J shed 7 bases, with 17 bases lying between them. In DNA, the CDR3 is TGTGCCTGGAGTGAATCTGCAGGGCACCTCCAGCCCCAGCATTTT. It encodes CAWSESAGHLQPQHF.

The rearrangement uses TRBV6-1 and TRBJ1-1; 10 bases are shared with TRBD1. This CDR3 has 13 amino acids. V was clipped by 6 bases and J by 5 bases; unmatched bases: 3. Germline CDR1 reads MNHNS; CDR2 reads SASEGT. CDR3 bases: TGTGCCAGCAGAAGACAGGGGGCAACTGAAGCTTTCTTT. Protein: CASRRQGATEAFF.